These T cell receptor beta chains were read from a single sample in a study of regulatory T cells in long-lasting Graves disease. TCRdb redid the calling of the multiplex PCR reads with MiXCR, one entry per CDR3 protein. This table holds some 250,000 distinct CDR3 sequences, 18% found once. The sequenced sample was peripheral blood mononuclear cells (PBMCs), obtained at new diagnosis, from a patient treated with antithyroid drugs. The receptor source for this set is a female donor with Graves disease. CDR3s include the opening cysteine and the closing phenylalanine or tryptophan. A D gene is named only where the DNA matches it firmly. Rows may omit the clone size; those that give it use once, few, many or a size class.

clone_size	j_call	d_call	v_call	cdr3_nt	cdr3_aa
many	TRBJ2-7	NA	TRBV29-1	TGCAGCGTTGAAGGCCGGACTCCCTACGAGCAGTACTTC	CSVEGRTPYEQYF
NA	TRBJ2-1	NA	TRBV4-3	TGCGCCAGCAGCCAAGAGGGTGGGGTTGAGCAGTTCTTC	CASSQEGGVEQFF
many	TRBJ2-1	NA	TRBV6-1	TGTGCCAGCACGGCAGACTCCTACAATGAGCAGTTCTTC	CASTADSYNEQFF
many	TRBJ2-5	TRBD2	TRBV6-1	TGTGCCAGCAACTCCTGGGCGGGAGAGGCAGAGACCCAGTACTTC	CASNSWAGEAETQYF
many	TRBJ2-5	TRBD2	TRBV10-3	TGTGCCATCAGCGGGACTAGCGGGAGTCTACGGGAGACCCAGTACTTC	CAISGTSGSLRETQYF
many	TRBJ2-1	NA	TRBV20-1	TGCAGTGCTAGAGATCCATGGGGGGACGGGAGAGAGTACAATGAGCAGTTCTTC	CSARDPWGDGREYNEQFF
many	TRBJ1-1	NA	TRBV12-3/TRBV12-4	TGTGCCAGCACCCACGCAGGGGTGACTGAAGCTTTCTTT	CASTHAGVTEAFF
many	TRBJ2-5	NA	TRBV7-8	TGTGCCAGCAGCTTCAGAGGGGTAGAGACCCAGTACTTC	CASSFRGVETQYF
many	TRBJ2-5	TRBD1	TRBV29-1	TGCAGCGTTGAAGCGGGACAGGGTAGTTCGGCCCAGTACTTC	CSVEAGQGSSAQYF
NA	TRBJ1-2	NA	TRBV18	TGTGCCAGCTCACCCCATGGGGTGGGGGACTCTGGCTACACCTTC	CASSPHGVGDSGYTF
many	TRBJ2-7	TRBD2	TRBV9	TGTGCCAGCGGGGCGGATAGCGGGAGGATTTACTTC	CASGADSGRIYF
NA	TRBJ2-3	NA	TRBV5-5	TGTGCCAGCAGCTCGGGGACTGGGTCTCACACAGATACGCAGTATTTT	CASSSGTGSHTDTQYF
NA	TRBJ2-3	NA	TRBV24-1	TGTGCCACCAGTTTGGGGGGCAGGACAGATACGCAGTATTTT	CATSLGGRTDTQYF
few	TRBJ2-2	NA	TRBV30	TGTGCCTGGAGTGTACCGTCAGTCCGGACCGGGGAGCTGTTTTTT	CAWSVPSVRTGELFF
many	TRBJ2-5	NA	TRBV18	TGTGCCAGCTCAACAAGCCAAGAGACCCAGTACTTC	CASSTSQETQYF
many	TRBJ2-1	TRBD2	TRBV7-2	TGTGCCAGCAGCACCAGTCCCGGGACTAGCGGGACCTGGTTCTTC	CASSTSPGTSGTWFF
many	TRBJ2-3	TRBD2	TRBV7-3	TGTGCCAGCAGCTTAGGCGGGAGAGGAGATACGCAGTATTTT	CASSLGGRGDTQYF
NA	TRBJ2-3	NA	TRBV5-8	TGTGCCAGCAGCTTGGGGTACAATACCGGGGGTACGCAGTATTTT	CASSLGYNTGGTQYF
many	TRBJ1-3	NA	TRBV3-1	TGTGCCAGCAGCCAAGCAGGAAGCCTCTCTGGAAACACCATATATTTT	CASSQAGSLSGNTIYF
many	TRBJ2-7	TRBD2	TRBV9	TGTGCCAGCAGCCCCAGGACTAGCGGGAATAGGTTCTACGAGCAGTACTTC	CASSPRTSGNRFYEQYF
NA	TRBJ1-2	TRBD1	TRBV29-1	TGCAGCTTATCGGCAGGGGGCCATGGCTACACCTTC	CSLSAGGHGYTF
many	TRBJ2-2	NA	TRBV28	TGTGCCAGCAGTTTAGGAGGGGTAACGAACACCGGGGAGCTGTTTTTT	CASSLGGVTNTGELFF
many	TRBJ2-1	TRBD2	TRBV28	TGTGCCAGCAGAGATAGCGGGAGTTTACGTGAGCAGTTCTTC	CASRDSGSLREQFF
many	TRBJ2-7	NA	TRBV4-1	TGCGCCAGCAGCCGCACGGTGTGGTCCTACGAGCAGTACTTC	CASSRTVWSYEQYF
many	TRBJ1-5	NA	TRBV19	TGTGCCAGTAGTACCCCCATGGGGTATAGCAATCAGCCCCAGCATTTT	CASSTPMGYSNQPQHF
many	TRBJ2-3	NA	TRBV4-2	TGTGCCAGCAGCCCCCTGGGGAGCACAGATACGCAGTATTTT	CASSPLGSTDTQYF
many	TRBJ2-7	TRBD1	TRBV6-1	TGTGCCAGCAGGAAGGGACAGGGAGACTCCTACGAGCAGTACTTC	CASRKGQGDSYEQYF
many	TRBJ2-5	NA	TRBV24-1	TGTGCCACCAGTGATGGTAACCAAGAGACCCAGTACTTC	CATSDGNQETQYF
many	TRBJ2-1	TRBD2	TRBV29-1	TGCAGCGTTGAGTTACTAGCGGTCTACAATGAGCAGTTCTTC	CSVELLAVYNEQFF